Listed below are T cell receptor beta chains from one sample, sequenced in a study of regulatory T cells in long-lasting Graves disease. Each CDR3 protein gets one entry after TCRdb re-called the multiplex PCR reads with MiXCR. The profile shows around 500,000 distinct CDR3 sequences, more than 10% of them singletons. These same records also appear under a second study, on T cells in Graves' hyperthyroidism and ophthalmopathy.

The material was peripheral blood mononuclear cells (PBMCs), obtained at new diagnosis, from a patient treated with antithyroid drugs. These receptors all stem from a woman aged 25 to 39 with Graves disease. Both conserved end residues are part of each CDR3. The order of the fields is V gene, J gene, CDR3 protein.

>TRBV28|TRBJ2-7
CASRDSYEQYF
>TRBV27|TRBJ1-1
CASRTGQRANTEAFF
>TRBV6-9|TRBJ2-1
CASSYSHPGGEQFF
>TRBV11-2|TRBJ2-7
CASSLGRGRKEHEQYF
>TRBV4-2|TRBJ1-2
CASSQFLDRANGYTF
>TRBV20-1|TRBJ2-3
CSARPAGEVYTQYF
>TRBV11-2|TRBJ1-3
CASSLKPWRGGNTIYF
>TRBV7-2|TRBJ1-5
CASSYTSGVSNQPQHF
>TRBV11-3|TRBJ2-1
CASSYSQGSEQFF
>TRBV10-2|TRBJ1-1
CASSESWPEAFF
>TRBV29-1|TRBJ2-7
CSVRGDRGRGYEQYF
>TRBV28|NA
CASSPRGARETQYF
>TRBV30|TRBJ1-5
CAWSLGAGGNQPQHF
>TRBV5-1|TRBJ2-7
CASSLEAQGPYEQYF